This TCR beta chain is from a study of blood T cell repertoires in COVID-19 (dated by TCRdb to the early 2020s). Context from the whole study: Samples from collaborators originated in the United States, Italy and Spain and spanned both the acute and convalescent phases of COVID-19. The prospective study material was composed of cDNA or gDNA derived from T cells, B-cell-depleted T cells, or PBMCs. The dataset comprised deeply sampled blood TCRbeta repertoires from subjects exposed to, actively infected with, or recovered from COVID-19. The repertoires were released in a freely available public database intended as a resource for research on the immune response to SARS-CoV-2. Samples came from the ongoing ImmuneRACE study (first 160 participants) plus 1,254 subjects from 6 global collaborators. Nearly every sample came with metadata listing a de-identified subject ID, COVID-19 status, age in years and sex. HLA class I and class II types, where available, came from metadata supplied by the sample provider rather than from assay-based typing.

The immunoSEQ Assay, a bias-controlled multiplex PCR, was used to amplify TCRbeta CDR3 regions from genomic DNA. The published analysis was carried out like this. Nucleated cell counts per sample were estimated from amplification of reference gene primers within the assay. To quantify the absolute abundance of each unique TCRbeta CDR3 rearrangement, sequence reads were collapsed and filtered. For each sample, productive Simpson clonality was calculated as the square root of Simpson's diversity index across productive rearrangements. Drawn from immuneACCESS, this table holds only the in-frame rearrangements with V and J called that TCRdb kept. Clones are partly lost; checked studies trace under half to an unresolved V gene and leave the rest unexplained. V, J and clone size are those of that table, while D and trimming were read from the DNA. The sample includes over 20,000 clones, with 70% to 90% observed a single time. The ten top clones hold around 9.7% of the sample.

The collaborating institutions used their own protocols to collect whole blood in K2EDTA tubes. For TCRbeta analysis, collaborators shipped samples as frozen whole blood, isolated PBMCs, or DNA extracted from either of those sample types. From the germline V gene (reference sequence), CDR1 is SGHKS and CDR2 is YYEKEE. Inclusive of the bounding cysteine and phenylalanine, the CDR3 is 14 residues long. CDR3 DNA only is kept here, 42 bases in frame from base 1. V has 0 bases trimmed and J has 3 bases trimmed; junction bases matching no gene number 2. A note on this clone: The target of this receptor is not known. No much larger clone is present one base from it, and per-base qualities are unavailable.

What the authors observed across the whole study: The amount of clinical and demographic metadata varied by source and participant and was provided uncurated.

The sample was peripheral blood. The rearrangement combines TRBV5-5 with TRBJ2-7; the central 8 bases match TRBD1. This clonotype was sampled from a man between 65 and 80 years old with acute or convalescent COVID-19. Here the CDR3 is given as CASSLGQGNYEQYF. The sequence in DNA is TGTGCCAGCAGCTTGGGACAGGGGAACTACGAGCAGTACTTC.